The TCR beta chain under discussion was sequenced for a study of PD-1 blockade in classical Hodgkin lymphoma. General observations from the study: Newly diagnosed patients were reported to exhibit reduced baseline TCR diversity relative to healthy donors.

The CDR3 loop spans 11 amino acids. Germline CDR1 and CDR2: MDHEN and SYDVKM. V lost 8 bases and J lost 3, with 8 bases in between. Every patient relapsed after autologous stem cell transplantation, and brentuximab vedotin exposure varied. Assay: immunoSEQ multiplex PCR; the TCRdb copy retains only in-frame clones and omits some. The table lists tens of thousands of clones, 70% of them singletons. In regard to this clone: Its antigen is unknown.

The sequence derives from a human donor with classical Hodgkin lymphoma. The chain is built from TRBV28 and TRBJ2-7; D unresolved. The starting material was peripheral blood mononuclear cells (PBMCs), obtained before the second cycle of nivolumab. The CDR3 region has the DNA TGTGCCAGCTCCATCCTCTACGAGCAGTACTTC. As protein: CASSILYEQYF.